Reported below is one T cell receptor beta chain. The data are from a study of blood T cell repertoires in COVID-19. While infection was still active, Seattle patients were enrolled and then followed longitudinally. Original methodology: Amplifying reference gene primers gave estimates of nucleated cell counts. Clones were read by immunoSEQ multiplex PCR, and TCRdb kept only the in-frame ones, dropping some. V and J calls plus clone size are reproduced from that table; the DNA served to infer D and trimming. The table shows fewer than 350,000 clones, with 80% to 90% occurring only once. CDR3 size: 14 residues. J was trimmed by 8 bases and V by 8 bases; bases with no gene match: 13. The germline V gene has CDR1 SNHLY and CDR2 FYNNEI.

The sequencing input was peripheral blood. The receptor comes from a woman in her thirties with COVID-19, enrolled during active disease. The gene calls are TRBV2 and TRBJ2-3; 7 bases match TRBD2. CDR3 amino acids: CASHPSWTRATQYF. The CDR3 coding sequence is TGTGCCAGCCATCCAAGTTGGACTAGGGCTACGCAGTATTTT. Looking up the rest from reference TRBV2 and TRBJ2-3 gives the full variable domain: EPEVTQTPSHQVTQMGQEVILRCVPISNHLYFYWYRQILGQKVEFLVSFYNNEISEKSEIFDDQFSVERPDGSNFTLKIRSTKLEDSAMYFCASHPSWTRATQYFGPGTRLTVL.